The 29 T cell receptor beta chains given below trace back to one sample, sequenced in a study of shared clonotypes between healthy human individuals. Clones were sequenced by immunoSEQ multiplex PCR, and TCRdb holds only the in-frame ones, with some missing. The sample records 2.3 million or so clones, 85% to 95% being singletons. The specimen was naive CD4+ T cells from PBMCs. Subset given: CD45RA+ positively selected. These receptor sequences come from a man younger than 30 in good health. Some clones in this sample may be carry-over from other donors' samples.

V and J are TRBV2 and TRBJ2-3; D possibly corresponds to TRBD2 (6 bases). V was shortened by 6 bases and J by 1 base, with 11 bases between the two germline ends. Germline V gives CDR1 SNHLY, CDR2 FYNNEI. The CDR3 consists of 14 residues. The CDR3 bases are TGTGCCAGCAGCCCTCAGCGGGGCACAGATACGCAGTATTTT. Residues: CASSPQRGTDTQYF.

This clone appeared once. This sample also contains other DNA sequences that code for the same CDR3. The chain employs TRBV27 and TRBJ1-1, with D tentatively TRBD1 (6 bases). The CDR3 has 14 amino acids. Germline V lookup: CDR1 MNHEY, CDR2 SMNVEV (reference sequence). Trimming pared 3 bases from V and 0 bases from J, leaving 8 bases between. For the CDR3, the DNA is TGTGCCAGCAGTTTTCGGGGGCTGAACACTGAAGCTTTCTTT. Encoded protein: CASSFRGLNTEAFF.

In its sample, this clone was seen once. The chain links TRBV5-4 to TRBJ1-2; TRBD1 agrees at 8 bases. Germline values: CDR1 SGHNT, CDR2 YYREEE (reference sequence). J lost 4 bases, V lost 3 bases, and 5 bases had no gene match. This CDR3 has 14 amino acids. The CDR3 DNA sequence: TGTGCCAGCAGCTCGACAGGGGCAAGCTATGGCTACACCTTC. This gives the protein CASSSTGASYGYTF.

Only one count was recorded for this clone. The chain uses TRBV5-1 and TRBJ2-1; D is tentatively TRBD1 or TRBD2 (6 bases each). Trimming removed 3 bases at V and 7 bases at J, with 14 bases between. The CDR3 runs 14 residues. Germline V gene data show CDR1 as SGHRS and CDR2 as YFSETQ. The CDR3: CASSWTNQGNEQFF. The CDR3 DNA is TGCGCCAGCAGCTGGACTAATCAGGGGAATGAGCAGTTCTTC.

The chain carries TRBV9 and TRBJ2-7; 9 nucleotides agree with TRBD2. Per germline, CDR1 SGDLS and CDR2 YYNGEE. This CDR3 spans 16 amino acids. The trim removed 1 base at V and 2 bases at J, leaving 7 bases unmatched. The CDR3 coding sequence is TGTGCCAGCAGCGTACGGGGTAGCGGGGGCACCTACGAGCAGTACTTC. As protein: CASSVRGSGGTYEQYF.

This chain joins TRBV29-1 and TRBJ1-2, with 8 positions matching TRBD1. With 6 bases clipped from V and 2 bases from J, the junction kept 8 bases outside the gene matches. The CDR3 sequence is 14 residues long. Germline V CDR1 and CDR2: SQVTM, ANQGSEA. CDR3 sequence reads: CSVAGQGSNYGYTF. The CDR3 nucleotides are TGCAGCGTGGCCGGACAGGGCTCCAACTATGGCTACACCTTC.

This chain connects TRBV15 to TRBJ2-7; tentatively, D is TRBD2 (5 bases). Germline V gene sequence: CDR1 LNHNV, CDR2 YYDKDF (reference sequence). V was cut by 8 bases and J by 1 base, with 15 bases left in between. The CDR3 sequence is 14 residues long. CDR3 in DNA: TGTGCCACCGCCAGAGGGCTGGTGTCCTACGAGCAGTACTTC. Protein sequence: CATARGLVSYEQYF. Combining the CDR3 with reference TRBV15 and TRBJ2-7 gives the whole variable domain DAMVIQNPRYQVTQFGKPVTLSCSQTLNHNVMYWYQQKSSQAPKLLFHYYDKDFNNEADTPDNFQSRRPNTSFCFLDIRSPGLGDTAMYLCATARGLVSYEQYFGPGTRLTVT.

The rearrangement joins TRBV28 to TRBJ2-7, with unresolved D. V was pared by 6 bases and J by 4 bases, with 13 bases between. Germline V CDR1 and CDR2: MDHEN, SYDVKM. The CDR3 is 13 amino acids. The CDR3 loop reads CASRLTSNYEQYF. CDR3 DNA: TGTGCCAGCAGACTGACTTCCAATTACGAGCAGTACTTC.

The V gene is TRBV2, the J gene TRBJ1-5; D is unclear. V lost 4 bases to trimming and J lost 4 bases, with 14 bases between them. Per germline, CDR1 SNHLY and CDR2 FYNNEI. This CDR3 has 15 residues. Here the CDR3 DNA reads TGTGCCAGCAGTGGCACAAGATACGGAAATCAGCCCCAGCATTTT. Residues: CASSGTRYGNQPQHF. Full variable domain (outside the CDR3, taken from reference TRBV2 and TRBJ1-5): EPEVTQTPSHQVTQMGQEVILRCVPISNHLYFYWYRQILGQKVEFLVSFYNNEISEKSEIFDDQFSVERPDGSNFTLKIRSTKLEDSAMYFCASSGTRYGNQPQHFGDGTRLSIL.

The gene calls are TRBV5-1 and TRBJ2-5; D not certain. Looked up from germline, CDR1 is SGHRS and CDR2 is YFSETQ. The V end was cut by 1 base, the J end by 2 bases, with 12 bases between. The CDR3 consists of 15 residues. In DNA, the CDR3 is TGCGCCAGCAGCTTGTGGTACAGCGATCAAGAGACCCAGTACTTC. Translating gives CASSLWYSDQETQYF.

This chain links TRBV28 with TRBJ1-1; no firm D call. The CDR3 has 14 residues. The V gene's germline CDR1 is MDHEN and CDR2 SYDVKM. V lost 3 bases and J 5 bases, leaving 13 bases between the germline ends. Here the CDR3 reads CASSLSNLRTEAFF. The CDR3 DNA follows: TGTGCCAGCAGTTTGTCCAACCTGAGGACTGAAGCTTTCTTT.

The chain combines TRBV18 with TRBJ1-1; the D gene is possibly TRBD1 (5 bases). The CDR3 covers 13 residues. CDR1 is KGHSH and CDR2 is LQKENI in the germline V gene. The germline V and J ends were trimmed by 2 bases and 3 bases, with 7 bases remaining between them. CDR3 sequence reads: CASSPGADTEAFF. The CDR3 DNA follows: TGTGCCAGCTCACCAGGGGCGGACACTGAAGCTTTCTTT. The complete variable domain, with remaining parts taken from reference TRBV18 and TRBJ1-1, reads NAGVMQNPRHLVRRRGQEARLRCSPMKGHSHVYWYRQLPEEGLKFMVYLQKENIIDESGMPKERFSAEFPKEGPSILRIQQVVRGDSAAYFCASSPGADTEAFFGQGTRLTVV.

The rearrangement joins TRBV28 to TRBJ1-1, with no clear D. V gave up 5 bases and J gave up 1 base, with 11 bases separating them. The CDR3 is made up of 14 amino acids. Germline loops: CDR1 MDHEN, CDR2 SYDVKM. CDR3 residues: CASSPQEPNTEAFF. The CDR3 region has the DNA TGTGCCAGCAGTCCCCAAGAACCGAACACTGAAGCTTTCTTT.

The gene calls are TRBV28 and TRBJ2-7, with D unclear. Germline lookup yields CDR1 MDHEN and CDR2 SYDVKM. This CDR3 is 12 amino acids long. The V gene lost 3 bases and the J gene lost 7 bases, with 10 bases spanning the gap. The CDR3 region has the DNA TGTGCCAGCAGTTTTGGGCTGAAGGAGCAGTACTTC. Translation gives CASSFGLKEQYF. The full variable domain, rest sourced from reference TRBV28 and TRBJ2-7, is DVKVTQSSRYLVKRTGEKVFLECVQDMDHENMFWYRQDPGLGLRLIYFSYDVKMKEKGDIPEGYSVSREKKERFSLILESASTNQTSMYLCASSFGLKEQYFGPGTRLTVT.

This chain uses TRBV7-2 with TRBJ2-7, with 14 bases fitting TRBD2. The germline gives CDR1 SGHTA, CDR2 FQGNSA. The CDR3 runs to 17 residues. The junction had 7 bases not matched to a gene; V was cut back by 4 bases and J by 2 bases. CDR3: CASSYGTSGSLTYEQYF. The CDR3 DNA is TGTGCCAGCAGCTATGGGACTAGCGGGAGCCTTACCTACGAGCAGTACTTC.

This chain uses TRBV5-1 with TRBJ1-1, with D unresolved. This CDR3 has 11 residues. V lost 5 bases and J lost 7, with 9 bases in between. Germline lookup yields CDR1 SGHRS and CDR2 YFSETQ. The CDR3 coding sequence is TGCGCCAGCAGGGCAGGCGGTGAAGCTTTCTTT. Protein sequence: CASRAGGEAFF.

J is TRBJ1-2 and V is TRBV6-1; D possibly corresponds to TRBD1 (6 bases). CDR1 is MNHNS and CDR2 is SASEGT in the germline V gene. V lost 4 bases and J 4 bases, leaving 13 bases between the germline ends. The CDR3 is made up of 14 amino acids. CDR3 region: CASSAGGPGYGYTF. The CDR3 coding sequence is TGTGCCAGCAGTGCGGGGGGGCCCGGCTATGGCTACACCTTC.

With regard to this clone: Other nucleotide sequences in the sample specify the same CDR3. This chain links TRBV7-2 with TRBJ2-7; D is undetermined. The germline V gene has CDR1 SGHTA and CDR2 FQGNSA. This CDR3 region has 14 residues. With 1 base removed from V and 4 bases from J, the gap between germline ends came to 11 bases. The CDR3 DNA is TGTGCCAGCAGCTTAGTGGGTAGCTCTTACGAGCAGTACTTC. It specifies CASSLVGSSYEQYF.

The CDR3 DNA sequence: TGTGCCAGCAGGTCTGGGGTGAACACTGAAGCTTTCTTT. Translated: CASRSGVNTEAFF. The gene calls are TRBV6-5 and TRBJ1-1; D uncertain. The germline V gene has CDR1 MNHEY and CDR2 SVGAGI. The CDR3 contains 13 residues. V dropped 6 bases and J dropped 0 bases, with 8 bases sitting between them.

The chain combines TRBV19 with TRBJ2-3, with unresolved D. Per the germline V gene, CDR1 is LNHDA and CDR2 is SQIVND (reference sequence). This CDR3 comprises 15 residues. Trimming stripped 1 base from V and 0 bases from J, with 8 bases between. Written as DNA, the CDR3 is TGTGCCAGTAGTATAGTCGACGGAAGCACAGATACGCAGTATTTT. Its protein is CASSIVDGSTDTQYF.

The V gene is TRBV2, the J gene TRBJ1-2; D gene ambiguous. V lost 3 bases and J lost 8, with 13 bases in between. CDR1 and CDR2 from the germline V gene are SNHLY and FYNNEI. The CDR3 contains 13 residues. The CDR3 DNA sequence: TGTGCCAGCAGTGACGACACCATCGACGGCTACACCTTC. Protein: CASSDDTIDGYTF.

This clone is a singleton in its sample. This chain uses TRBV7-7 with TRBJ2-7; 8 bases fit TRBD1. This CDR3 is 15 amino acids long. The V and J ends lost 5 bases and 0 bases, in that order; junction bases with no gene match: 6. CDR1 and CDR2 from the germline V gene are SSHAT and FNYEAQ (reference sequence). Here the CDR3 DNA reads TGTGCCAGCAGCACCGGGACAGGAAGCTCCTACGAGCAGTACTTC. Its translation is CASSTGTGSSYEQYF.

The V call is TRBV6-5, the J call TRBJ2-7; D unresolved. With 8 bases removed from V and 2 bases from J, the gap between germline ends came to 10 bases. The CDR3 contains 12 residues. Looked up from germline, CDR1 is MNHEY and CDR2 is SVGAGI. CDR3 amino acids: CASVKLPYEQYF. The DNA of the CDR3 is TGTGCCAGCGTGAAGCTCCCCTACGAGCAGTACTTC.

DNA of the CDR3: TGTGCCAGCAGTGTTCCAGCCGGGGAGCTGTTTTTT. It translates to CASSVPAGELFF. The rearrangement joins TRBV25-1 to TRBJ2-2; D is uncertain. V was pared by 4 bases and J by 6 bases, with 6 bases between. Germline V gene data show CDR1 as MGHDK and CDR2 as SYGVNS. This CDR3 is 12 amino acids long.

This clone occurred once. The CDR3 loop is CAISEGGSKNIQYF. CDR3 sequence (DNA): TGTGCCATCAGTGAGGGGGGGTCCAAAAACATTCAGTACTTC. This chain uses TRBV10-3 with TRBJ2-4, with D perhaps TRBD2 (6 bases). Germline lookup yields CDR1 ENHRY and CDR2 SYGVKD. The V end lost 2 bases, the J end lost 2 bases, and 7 bases lay between the germline ends. This CDR3 has 14 amino acids.

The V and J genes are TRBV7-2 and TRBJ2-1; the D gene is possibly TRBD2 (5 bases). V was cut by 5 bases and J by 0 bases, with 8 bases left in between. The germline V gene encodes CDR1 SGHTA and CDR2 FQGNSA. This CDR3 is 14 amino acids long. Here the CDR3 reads CASSATISYNEQFF. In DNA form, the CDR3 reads TGTGCCAGCAGCGCGACTATCTCCTACAATGAGCAGTTCTTC.

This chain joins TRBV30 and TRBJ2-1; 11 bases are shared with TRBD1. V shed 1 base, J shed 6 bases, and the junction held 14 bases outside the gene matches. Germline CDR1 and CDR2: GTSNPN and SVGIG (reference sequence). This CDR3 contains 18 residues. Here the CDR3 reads CAWSARGTGGHSRNEQFF. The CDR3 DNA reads TGTGCCTGGAGTGCCAGAGGGACAGGGGGACATAGTCGCAATGAGCAGTTCTTC.

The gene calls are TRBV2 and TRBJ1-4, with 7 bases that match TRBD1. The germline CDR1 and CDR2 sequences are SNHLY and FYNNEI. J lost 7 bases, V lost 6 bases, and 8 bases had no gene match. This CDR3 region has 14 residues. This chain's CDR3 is CASRFSGQSEKLFF. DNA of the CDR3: TGTGCCAGCAGGTTTTCGGGACAGTCTGAAAAACTGTTTTTT.

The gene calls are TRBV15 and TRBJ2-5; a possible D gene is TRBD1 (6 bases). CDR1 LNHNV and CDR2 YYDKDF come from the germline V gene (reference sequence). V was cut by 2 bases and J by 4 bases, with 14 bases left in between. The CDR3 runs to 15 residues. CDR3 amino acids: CATSRRGGEGETQYF. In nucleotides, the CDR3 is TGTGCCACCAGCAGAAGAGGGGGAGAAGGAGAGACCCAGTACTTC.